The entry below gives a single T cell receptor beta chain sequence along with its context. The sample contains more than one DNA sequence encoding this CDR3. The data are from a study of PD-1 blockade in classical Hodgkin lymphoma. Assay used: immunoSEQ multiplex PCR; TCRdb lists only in-frame clones, some missing. The table shows tens of thousands of clones, with around 72% occurring only once. The germline V gene encodes CDR1 SGHRS and CDR2 YFSETQ. The V end was cut by 1 base, the J end by 3 bases, with 6 bases between. There are 13 residues in the CDR3. Brentuximab vedotin exposure varied, and every patient relapsed after autologous stem cell transplantation.

The rearrangement joins TRBV5-1 to TRBJ2-3, with D perhaps matching TRBD1 (6 bases). This TCR came from a human donor with classical Hodgkin lymphoma. Material: peripheral blood mononuclear cells (PBMCs), obtained at baseline. CDR3 in DNA: TGCGCCAGCAGCTTGCAGGGGACAGATACGCAGTATTTT. This codes for CASSLQGTDTQYF.